This T cell receptor (beta chain) originates from a study of blood T cell repertoires in COVID-19. Study overall: The United States, Italy and Spain were the sources of the acute and convalescent COVID-19 samples.

Study processing details: Scientists estimated how many nucleated cells there were by amplifying reference gene primers. Generated by immunoSEQ multiplex PCR, the TCRdb table keeps only in-frame clones and is missing some. The V and J calls and clone size were taken over from that table, and D and trimming were inferred from the DNA. The data show approximately 350,000 clones, with approximately 86% seen just once and 7.1% held by the top ten. Seattle's cohort entered during active infection and was followed longitudinally. The CDR3 length is 18 residues. The V end was cut by 5 bases, the J end by 1 base, with 24 bases between. Germline V gene lookup returns CDR1 LNHDA and CDR2 SQIVND (reference sequence).

The V call is TRBV19, the J call TRBJ2-7; perhaps TRBD2 as D (6 bases). The sequence was collected from a woman aged 60-70 years with COVID-19, enrolled during active disease. The sample comprised peripheral blood. CDR3 amino acids: CASSYSPPRGGSSYEQYF. The DNA for the CDR3 is TGTGCCAGTAGTTACAGTCCCCCCCGGGGAGGTTCATCCTACGAGCAGTACTTC.